Here is one T cell receptor beta chain with its context. Its antigen is still unknown. The sample belongs to a study of cytomegalovirus exposure and HLA in healthy donors. The study ran its PCR with 60 Vbeta and 13 Jbeta primers. TCRdb's table, derived via immunoSEQ multiplex PCR, lists solely in-frame clones and lacks some. The sample has approximately 150,000 clones; approximately 81% are singletons. Broader study findings: Common viral pathogens (according to a later analysis) appeared linked to several of the most significant clusters. According to the study, approximately 150 TCR beta chains were cytomegalovirus-associated.

Germline-derived CDR1 and CDR2 are LGHNA and YNFKEQ. The germline V and J ends were trimmed by 0 bases and 6 bases, with 12 bases remaining between them. This CDR3 comprises 14 residues. The chain couples TRBV4-2 to TRBJ2-7; no clear D. The sequenced sample was PBMCs. The receptor was isolated from a woman aged 30 to 39 in good health and CMV-seropositive. CDR3 amino acids: CASSQDGTILEQYF. As DNA, the CDR3 is TGTGCCAGCAGCCAAGATGGAACTATTCTCGAGCAGTACTTC.